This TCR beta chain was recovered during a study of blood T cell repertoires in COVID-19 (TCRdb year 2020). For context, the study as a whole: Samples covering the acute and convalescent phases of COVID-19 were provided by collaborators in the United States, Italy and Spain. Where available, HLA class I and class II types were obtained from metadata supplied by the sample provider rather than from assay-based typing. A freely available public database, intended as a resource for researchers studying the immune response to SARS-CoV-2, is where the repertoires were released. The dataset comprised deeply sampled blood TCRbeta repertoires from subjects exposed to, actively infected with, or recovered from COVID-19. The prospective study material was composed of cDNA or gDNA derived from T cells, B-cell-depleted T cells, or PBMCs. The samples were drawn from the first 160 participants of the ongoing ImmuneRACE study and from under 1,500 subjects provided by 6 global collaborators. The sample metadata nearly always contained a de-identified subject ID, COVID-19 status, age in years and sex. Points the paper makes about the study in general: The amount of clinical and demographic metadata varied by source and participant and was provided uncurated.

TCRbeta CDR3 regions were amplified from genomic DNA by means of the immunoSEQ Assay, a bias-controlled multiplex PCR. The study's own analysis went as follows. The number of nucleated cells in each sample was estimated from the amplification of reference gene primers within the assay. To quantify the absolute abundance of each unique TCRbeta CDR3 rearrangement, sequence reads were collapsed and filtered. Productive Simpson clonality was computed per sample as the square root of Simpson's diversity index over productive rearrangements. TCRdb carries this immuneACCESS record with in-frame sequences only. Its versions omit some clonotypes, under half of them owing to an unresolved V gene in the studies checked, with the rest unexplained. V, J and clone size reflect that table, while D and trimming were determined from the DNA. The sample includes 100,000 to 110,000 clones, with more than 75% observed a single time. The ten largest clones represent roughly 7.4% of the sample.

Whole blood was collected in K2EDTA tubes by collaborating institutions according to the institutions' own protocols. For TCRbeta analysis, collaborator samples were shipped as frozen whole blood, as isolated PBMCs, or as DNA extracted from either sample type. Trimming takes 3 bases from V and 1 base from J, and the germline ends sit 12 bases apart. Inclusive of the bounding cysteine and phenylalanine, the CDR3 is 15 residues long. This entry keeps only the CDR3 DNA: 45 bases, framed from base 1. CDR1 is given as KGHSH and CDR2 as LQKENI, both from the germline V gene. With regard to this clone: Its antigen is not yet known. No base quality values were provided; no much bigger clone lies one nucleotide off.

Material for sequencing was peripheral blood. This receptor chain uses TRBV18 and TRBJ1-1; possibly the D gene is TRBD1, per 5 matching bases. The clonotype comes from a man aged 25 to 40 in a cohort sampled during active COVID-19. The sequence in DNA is TGTGCCAGCTCACCCCGACAGATAGAGAACACTGAAGCTTTCTTT. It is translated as CASSPRQIENTEAFF.